This T cell receptor beta chain is from a study of blood T cell repertoires in COVID-19. Study background: The United States, Italy and Spain provided the acute and convalescent COVID-19 samples. T cells, B-cell-depleted T cells, or PBMCs provided the cDNA or gDNA that served as material.

From germline, CDR1 is SGHDT and CDR2 YYEEEE. This CDR3 has 16 amino acids. Deletions cut 2 bases from V and 4 bases from J, with 18 bases between. Assay: immunoSEQ multiplex PCR; the TCRdb copy retains only in-frame clones and omits some. Of 25,000 to 30,000 clones listed, approximately 93% were seen once; the top ten hold 4% to 5%. Sequencing was carried out using peripheral blood. This chain joins TRBV5-6 and TRBJ2-5; D is possibly TRBD1 (6 bases). This TCR came from a human donor with active COVID-19. The donor label of this sample is uncertain. The CDR3 nucleotides are TGTGCCAGCAGCTTTACGGGTTTGGGGGCAATAGAGACCCAGTACTTC. It encodes CASSFTGLGAIETQYF. The whole variable domain, remainder taken from reference TRBV5-6 and TRBJ2-5, is DAGVTQSPTHLIKTRGQQVTLRCSPKSGHDTVSWYQQALGQGPQFIFQYYEEEERQRGNFPDRFSGHQFPNYSSELNVNALLLGDSALYLCASSFTGLGAIETQYFGPGTRLLVL.